This T cell receptor (beta chain) was profiled in a study of memory CD4+ T cells and cytomegalovirus serostatus. Study observations and caveats: The CMV-associated TCR signature appears largely within the CD4+ memory repertoire.

This clone has more than one count but fewer than ten. Antigen specificity is unknown. Germline V gene sequence: CDR1 SNHLY, CDR2 FYNNEI. V was pared by 11 bases and J by 9 bases, with 9 bases of the junction left unmatched. CDR3 length: 13 residues. The sort gate was single viable CD3+CD4+CD8-CD45RO+ cells for memory CD4+ T cells. TCRdb's copy holds only in-frame clones and misses some; the assay was immunoSEQ multiplex PCR. The data contain about 58,000 clones, roughly 85% of them seen just once; the ten biggest clones take up 0.5%. This TCR was recovered from an adult in good health and CMV-seronegative. Some clones in this sample may be carry-over from other donors' samples. The rearrangement joins TRBV2 to TRBJ1-6; 8 positions match TRBD1. Sample: memory CD4+ T cells from blood. This chain's CDR3 is CAWGDRPSSPLHF. As DNA, the CDR3 is TGTGCCTGGGGGGACAGGCCTAGTTCACCCCTCCACTTT. Full variable domain (rest looked up from reference TRBV2 and TRBJ1-6): EPEVTQTPSHQVTQMGQEVILRCVPISNHLYFYWYRQILGQKVEFLVSFYNNEISEKSEIFDDQFSVERPDGSNFTLKIRSTKLEDSAMYFCAWGDRPSSPLHFGNGTRLTVT.